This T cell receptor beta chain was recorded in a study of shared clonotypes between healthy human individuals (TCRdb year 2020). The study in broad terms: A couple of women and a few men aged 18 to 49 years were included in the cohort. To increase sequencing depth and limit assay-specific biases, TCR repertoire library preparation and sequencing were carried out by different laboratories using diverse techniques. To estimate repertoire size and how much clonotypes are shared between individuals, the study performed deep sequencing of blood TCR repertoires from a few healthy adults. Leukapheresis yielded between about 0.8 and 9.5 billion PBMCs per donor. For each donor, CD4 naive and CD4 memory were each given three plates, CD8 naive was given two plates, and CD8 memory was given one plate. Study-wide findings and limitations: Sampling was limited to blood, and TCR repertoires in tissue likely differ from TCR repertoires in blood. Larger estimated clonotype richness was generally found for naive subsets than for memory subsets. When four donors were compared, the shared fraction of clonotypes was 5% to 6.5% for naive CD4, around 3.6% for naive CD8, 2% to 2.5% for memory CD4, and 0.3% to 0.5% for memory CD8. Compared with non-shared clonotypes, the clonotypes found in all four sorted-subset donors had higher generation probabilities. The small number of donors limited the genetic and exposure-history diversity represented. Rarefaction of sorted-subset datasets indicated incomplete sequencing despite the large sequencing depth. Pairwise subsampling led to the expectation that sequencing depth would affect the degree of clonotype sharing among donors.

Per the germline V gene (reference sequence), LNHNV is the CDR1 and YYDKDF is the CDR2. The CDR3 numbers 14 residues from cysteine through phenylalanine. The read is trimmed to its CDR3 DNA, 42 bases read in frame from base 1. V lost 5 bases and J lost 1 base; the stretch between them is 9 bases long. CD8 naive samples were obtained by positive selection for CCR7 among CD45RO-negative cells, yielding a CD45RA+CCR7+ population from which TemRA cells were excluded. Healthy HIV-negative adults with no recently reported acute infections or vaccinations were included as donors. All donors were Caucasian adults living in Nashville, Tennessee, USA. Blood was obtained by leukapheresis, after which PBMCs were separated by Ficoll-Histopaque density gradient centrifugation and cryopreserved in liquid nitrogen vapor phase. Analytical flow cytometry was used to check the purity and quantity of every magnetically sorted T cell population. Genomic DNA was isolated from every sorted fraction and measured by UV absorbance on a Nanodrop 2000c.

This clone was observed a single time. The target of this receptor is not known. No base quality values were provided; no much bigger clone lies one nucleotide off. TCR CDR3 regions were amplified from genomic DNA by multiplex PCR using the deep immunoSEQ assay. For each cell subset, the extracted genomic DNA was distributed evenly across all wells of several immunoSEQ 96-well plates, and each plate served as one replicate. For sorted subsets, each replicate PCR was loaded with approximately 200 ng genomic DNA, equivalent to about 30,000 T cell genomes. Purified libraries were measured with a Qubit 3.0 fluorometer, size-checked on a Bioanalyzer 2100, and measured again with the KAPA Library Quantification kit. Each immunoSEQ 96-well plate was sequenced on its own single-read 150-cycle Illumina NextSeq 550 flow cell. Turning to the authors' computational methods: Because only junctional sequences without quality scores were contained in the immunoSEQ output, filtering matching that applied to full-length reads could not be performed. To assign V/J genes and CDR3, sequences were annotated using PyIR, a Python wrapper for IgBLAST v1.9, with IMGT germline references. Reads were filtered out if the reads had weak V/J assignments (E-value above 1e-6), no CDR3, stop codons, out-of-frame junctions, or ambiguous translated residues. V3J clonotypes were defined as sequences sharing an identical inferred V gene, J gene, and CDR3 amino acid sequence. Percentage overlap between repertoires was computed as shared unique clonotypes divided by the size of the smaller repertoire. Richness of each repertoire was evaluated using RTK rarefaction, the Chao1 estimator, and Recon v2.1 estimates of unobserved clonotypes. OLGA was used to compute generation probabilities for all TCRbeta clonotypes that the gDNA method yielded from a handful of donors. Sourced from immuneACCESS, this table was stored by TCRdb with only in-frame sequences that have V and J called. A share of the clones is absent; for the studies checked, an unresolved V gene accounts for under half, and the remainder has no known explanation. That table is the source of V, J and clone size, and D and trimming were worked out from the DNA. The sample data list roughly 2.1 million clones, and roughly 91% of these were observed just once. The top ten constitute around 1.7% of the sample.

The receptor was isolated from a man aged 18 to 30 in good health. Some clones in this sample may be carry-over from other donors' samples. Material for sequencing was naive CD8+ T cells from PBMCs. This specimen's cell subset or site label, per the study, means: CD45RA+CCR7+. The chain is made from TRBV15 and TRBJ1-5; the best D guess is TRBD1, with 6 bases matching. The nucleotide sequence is TGTGCCACCAGCCCAGGGGCGAGCAATCAGCCCCAGCATTTT. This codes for CATSPGASNQPQHF.